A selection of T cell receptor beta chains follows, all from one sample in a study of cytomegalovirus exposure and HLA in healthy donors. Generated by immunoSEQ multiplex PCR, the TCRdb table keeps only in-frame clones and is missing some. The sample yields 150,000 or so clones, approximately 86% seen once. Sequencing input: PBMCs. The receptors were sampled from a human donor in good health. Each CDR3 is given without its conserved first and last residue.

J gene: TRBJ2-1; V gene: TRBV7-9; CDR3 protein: ASSLKDRLGNEQF
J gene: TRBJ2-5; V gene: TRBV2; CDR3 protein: ASSEARGIETQY
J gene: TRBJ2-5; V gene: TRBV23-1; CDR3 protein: ASNFGLAGRETQY
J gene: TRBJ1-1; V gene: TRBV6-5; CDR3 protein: ASSYLSTGQAF
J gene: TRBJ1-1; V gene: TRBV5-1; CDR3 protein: ASSPIQGSTEAF
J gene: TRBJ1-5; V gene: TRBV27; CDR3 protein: ASSPWGGQPQH
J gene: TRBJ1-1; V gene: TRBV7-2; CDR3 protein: ASSQQGGRWMNTEAF
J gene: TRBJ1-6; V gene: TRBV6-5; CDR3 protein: ASSYRGNSPLH
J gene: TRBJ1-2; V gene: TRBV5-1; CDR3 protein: ASSPEGAGGYT
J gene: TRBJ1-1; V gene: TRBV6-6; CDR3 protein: ASISLRNTEAF
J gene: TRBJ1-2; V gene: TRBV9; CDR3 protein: ASSPGGYT
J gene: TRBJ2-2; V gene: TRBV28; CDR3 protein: ASSFWYRGRTGELF
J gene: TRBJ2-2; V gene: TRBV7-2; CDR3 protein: ASRMDSTNAGELF
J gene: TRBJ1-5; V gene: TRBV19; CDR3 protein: ASSPQGQGAGGQPQH
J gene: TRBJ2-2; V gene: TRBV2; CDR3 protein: ASSEWLHRGTGELF
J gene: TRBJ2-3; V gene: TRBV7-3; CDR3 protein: ASSFFGGGSDTQY
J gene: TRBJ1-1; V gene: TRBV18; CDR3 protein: ASSTRQASNTEAF
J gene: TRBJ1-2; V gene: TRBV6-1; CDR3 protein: ASSERDSTNYGYT
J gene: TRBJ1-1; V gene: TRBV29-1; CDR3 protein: SVRGLNTEAF
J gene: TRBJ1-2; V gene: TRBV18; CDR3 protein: ASSPQTVRRSTNYGYT
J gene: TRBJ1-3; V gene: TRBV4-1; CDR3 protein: ASSPPSRGLRGNTIY
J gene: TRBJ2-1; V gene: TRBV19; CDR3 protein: ASSSRPVNEQF
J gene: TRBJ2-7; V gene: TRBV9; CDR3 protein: ASSIGTGAYEQY
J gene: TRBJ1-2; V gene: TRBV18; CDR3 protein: ASSGNRERNYGYT
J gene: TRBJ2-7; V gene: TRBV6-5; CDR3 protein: ASSGTGYYEQY
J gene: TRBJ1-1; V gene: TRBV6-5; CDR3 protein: ASRRTGTLNTEAF
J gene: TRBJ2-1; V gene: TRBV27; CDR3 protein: ASSFGLAGGLGGVNEQF
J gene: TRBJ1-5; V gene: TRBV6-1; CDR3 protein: ASSSTAIQH
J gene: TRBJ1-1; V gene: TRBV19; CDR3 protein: ASSMRDRDGTEAF
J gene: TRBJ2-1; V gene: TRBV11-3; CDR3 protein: ASSLETSGRNNEQF
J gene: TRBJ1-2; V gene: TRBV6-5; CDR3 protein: ASSYVGAYGYT